The clone carrying this T cell receptor beta chain is a singleton in its sample. Profiled with immunoSEQ multiplex PCR; TCRdb holds only in-frame clones, not every one. The table lists roughly 500,000 clones, 90% to 97% of them singletons, with about 0.057% in the top ten. These data originate in a study of shared clonotypes between healthy human individuals. CDR1 and CDR2 from the germline V gene are KGHSH and LQKENI. Between the trimmed V and J ends, which lost 3 bases and 10 bases, there was a span of 13 bases. The CDR3 has 13 amino acids. The chain uses TRBV18 and TRBJ2-1; D possibly matches TRBD1 or TRBD2 (5 bases each). This receptor was taken from a woman in her 30s in good health. Input material: naive CD4+ T cells sorted from blood. Subset noted: CD45RA+ positively selected. CDR3 region: CASSPGEGREQFF. The CDR3 region has the DNA TGTGCCAGCTCACCGGGGGAAGGGCGCGAGCAGTTCTTC.